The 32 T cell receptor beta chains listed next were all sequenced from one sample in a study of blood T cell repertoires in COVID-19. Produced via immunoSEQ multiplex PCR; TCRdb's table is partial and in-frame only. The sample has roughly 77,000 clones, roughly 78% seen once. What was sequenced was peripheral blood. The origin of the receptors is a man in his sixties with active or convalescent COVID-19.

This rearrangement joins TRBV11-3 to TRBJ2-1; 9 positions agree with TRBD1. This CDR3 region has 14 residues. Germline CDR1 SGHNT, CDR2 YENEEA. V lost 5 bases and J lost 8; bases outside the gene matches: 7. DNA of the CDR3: TGTGCCAGCAGCGTTGGAGGGGACAGGGATGAGCAGTTCTTC. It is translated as CASSVGGDRDEQFF.

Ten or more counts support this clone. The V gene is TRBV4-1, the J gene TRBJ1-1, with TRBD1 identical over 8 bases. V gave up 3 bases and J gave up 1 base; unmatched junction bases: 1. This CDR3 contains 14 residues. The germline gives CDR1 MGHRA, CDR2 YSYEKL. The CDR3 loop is CASSQGQENTEAFF. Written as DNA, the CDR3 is TGCGCCAGCAGCCAGGGACAGGAGAACACTGAAGCTTTCTTT.

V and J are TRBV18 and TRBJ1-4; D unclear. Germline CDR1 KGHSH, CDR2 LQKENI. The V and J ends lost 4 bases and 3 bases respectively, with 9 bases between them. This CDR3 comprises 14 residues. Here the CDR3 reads CASSQGRANEKLFF. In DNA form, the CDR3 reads TGTGCCAGCTCACAAGGTCGGGCTAATGAAAAACTGTTTTTT.

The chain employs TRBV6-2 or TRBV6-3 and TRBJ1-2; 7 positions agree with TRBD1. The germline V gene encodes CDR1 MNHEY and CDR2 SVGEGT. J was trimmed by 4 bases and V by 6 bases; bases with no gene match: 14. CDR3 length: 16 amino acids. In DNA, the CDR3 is TGTGCCAGCAGCCGAATAGCCGGGACAGAATTCTATGGCTACACCTTC. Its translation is CASSRIAGTEFYGYTF.

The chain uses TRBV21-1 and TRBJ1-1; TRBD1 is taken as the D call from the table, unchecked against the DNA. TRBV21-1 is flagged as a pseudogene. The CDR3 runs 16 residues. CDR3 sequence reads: CASSTGTVFRDTEAFF. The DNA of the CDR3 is TGTGCCAGCAGTACCGGGACAGTCTTTAGGGACACTGAAGCTTTCTTT.

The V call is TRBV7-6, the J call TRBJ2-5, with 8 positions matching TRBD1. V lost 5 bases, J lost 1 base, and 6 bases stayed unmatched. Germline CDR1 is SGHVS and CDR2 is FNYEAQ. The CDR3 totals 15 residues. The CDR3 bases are TGTGCCAGCAGCCGCGGGACAGGTGGCCAAGAGACCCAGTACTTC. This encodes CASSRGTGGQETQYF. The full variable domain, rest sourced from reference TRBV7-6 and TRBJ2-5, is GAGVSQSPRYKVTKRGQDVALRCDPISGHVSLYWYRQALGQGPEFLTYFNYEAQQDKSGLPNDRFSAERPEGSISTLTIQRTEQRDSAMYRCASSRGTGGQETQYFGPGTRLLVL.

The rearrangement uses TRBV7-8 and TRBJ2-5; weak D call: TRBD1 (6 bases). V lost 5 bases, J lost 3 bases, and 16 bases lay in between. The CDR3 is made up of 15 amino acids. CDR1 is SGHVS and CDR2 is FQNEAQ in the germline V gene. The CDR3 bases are TGTGCCAGCAGCACCCGGACAGAGGGGAAAGAGACCCAGTACTTC. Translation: CASSTRTEGKETQYF.

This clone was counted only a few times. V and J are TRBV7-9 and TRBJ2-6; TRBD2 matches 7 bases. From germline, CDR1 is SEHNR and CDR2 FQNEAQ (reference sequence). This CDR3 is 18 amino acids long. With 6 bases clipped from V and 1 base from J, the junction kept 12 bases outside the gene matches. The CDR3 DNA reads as TGTGCCAGCAGGAAGAAGGGGACTAACCCGTCTGGGGCCAACGTCCTGACTTTC. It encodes CASRKKGTNPSGANVLTF.

For the CDR3, the DNA is TGTGCCAGCAGCCCCCGACAGGGGATTAGCAATCAGCCCCAGCATTTT. It yields the protein CASSPRQGISNQPQHF. The gene calls are TRBV7-2 and TRBJ1-5; 8 bases match TRBD1. Germline lookup yields CDR1 SGHTA and CDR2 FQGNSA. The trim removed 5 bases at V and 0 bases at J, leaving 6 bases unmatched. This CDR3 is built from 16 residues.

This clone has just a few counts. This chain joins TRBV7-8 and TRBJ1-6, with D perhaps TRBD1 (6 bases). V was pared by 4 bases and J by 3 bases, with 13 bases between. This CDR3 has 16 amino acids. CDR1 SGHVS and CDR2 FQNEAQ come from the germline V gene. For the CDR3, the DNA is TGTGCCAGCAGCTCCCGTCCGGGACACTATAATTCACCCCTCCACTTT. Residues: CASSSRPGHYNSPLHF. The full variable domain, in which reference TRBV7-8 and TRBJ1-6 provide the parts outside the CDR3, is GAGVSQSPRYKVAKRGQDVALRCDPISGHVSLFWYQQALGQGPEFLTYFQNEAQLDKSGLPSDRFFAERPEGSVSTLKIQRTQQEDSAVYLCASSSRPGHYNSPLHFGNGTRLTVT.

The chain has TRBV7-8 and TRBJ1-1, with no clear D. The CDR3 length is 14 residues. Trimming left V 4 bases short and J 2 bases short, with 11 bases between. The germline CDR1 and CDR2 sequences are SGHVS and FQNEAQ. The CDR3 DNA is TGTGCCAGCAGCTCGGGGTGGGTAAACACTGAAGCTTTCTTT. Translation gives CASSSGWVNTEAFF.

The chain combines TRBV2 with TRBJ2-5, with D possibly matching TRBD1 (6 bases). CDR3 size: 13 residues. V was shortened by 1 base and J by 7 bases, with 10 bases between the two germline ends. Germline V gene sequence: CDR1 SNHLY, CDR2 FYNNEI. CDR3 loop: CASSEGLGGTQYF. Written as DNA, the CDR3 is TGTGCCAGCAGTGAAGGGCTAGGGGGGACCCAGTACTTC.

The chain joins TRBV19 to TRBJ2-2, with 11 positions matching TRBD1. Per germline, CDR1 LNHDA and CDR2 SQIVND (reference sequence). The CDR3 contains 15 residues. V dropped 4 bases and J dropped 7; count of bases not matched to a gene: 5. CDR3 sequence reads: CASSKDRGLGGELFF. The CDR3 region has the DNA TGTGCCAGTAGTAAGGACAGGGGGCTTGGCGGGGAGCTGTTTTTT.

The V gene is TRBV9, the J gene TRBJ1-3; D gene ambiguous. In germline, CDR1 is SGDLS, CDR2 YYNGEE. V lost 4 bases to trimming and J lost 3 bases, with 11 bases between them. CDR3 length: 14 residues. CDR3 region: CASSQDNSGNTIYF. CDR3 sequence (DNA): TGTGCCAGCAGCCAGGATAACAGTGGAAACACCATATATTTT.

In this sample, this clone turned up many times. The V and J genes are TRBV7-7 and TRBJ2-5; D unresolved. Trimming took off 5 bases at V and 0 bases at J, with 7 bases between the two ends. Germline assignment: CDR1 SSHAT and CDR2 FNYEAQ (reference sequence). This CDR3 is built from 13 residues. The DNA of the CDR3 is TGTGCCAGCAGCACCAGCGACCAAGAGACCCAGTACTTC. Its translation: CASSTSDQETQYF.

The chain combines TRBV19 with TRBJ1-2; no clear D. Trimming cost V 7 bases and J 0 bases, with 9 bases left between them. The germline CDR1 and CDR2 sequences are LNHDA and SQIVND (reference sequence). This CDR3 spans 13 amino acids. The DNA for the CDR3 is TGTGCCAGTATGTACAGAGCTAACTATGGCTACACCTTC. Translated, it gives CASMYRANYGYTF.

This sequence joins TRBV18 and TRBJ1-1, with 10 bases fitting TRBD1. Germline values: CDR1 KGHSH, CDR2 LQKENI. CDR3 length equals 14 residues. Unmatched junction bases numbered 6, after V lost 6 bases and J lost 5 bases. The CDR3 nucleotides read TGTGCCAGCTCCCTCGGGACAGGGGCGACTGAAGCTTTCTTT. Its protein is CASSLGTGATEAFF. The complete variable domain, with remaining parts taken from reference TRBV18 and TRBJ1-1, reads NAGVMQNPRHLVRRRGQEARLRCSPMKGHSHVYWYRQLPEEGLKFMVYLQKENIIDESGMPKERFSAEFPKEGPSILRIQQVVRGDSAAYFCASSLGTGATEAFFGQGTRLTVV.

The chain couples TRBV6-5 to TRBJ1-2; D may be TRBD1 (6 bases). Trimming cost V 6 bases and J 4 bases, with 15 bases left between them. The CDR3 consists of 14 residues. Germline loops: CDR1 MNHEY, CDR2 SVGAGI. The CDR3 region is CASRRIGQIYGYTF. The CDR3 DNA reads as TGTGCCAGCAGACGAATCGGACAGATCTATGGCTACACCTTC.

The CDR3 DNA reads TGTGCCAGTAGTATAGCGCGGGGGCGAGCCTACAATGAGCAGTTCTTC. Amino acids: CASSIARGRAYNEQFF. The rearrangement joins TRBV19 to TRBJ2-1; TRBD2 might be the D (7 bases). The CDR3 sequence is 16 residues long. V lost 1 base and J lost 2, with 12 bases in between. Germline V CDR1 and CDR2: LNHDA, SQIVND (reference sequence).

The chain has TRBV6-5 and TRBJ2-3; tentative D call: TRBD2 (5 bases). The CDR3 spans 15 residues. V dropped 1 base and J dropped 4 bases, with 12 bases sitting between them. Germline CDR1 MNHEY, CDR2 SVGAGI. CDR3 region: CASSYLHGGPDTQYF. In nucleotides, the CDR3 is TGTGCCAGCAGTTACTTGCACGGAGGCCCAGATACGCAGTATTTT.

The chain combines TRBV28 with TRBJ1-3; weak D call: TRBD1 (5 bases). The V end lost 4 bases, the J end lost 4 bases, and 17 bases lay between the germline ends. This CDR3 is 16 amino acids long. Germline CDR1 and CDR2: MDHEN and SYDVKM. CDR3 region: CASSSPAGVAGNTIYF. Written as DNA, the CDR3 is TGTGCCAGCAGTTCCCCCGCGGGGGTAGCGGGAAACACCATATATTTT. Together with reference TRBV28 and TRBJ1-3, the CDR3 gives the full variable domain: DVKVTQSSRYLVKRTGEKVFLECVQDMDHENMFWYRQDPGLGLRLIYFSYDVKMKEKGDIPEGYSVSREKKERFSLILESASTNQTSMYLCASSSPAGVAGNTIYFGEGSWLTVV.

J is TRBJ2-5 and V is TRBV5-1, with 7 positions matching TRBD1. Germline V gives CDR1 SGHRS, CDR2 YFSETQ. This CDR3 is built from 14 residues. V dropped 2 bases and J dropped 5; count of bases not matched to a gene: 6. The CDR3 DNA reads TGCGCCAGCAGCTTCCAGGGGGACGGGGAGACCCAGTACTTC. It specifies CASSFQGDGETQYF.

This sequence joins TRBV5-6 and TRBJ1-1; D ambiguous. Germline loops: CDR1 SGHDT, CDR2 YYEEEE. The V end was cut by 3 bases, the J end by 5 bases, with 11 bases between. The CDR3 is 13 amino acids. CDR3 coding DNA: TGTGCCAGCAGCTATGACCAGAGGACTGAAGCTTTCTTT. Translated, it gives CASSYDQRTEAFF. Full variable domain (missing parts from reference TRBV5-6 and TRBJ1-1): DAGVTQSPTHLIKTRGQQVTLRCSPKSGHDTVSWYQQALGQGPQFIFQYYEEEERQRGNFPDRFSGHQFPNYSSELNVNALLLGDSALYLCASSYDQRTEAFFGQGTRLTVV.

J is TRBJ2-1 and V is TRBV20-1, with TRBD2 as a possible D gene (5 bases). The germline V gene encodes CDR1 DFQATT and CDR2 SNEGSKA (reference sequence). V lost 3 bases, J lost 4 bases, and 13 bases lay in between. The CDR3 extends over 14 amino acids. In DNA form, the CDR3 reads TGCAGTGCTAGTGGCGGGTTTTTTTACAATGAGCAGTTCTTC. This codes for CSASGGFFYNEQFF.

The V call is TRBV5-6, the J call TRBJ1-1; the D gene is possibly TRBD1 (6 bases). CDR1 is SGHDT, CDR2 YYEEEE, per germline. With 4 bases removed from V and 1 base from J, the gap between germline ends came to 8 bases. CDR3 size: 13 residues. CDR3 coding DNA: TGTGCCAGCAGCCGGACAGAGAACACTGAAGCTTTCTTT. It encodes CASSRTENTEAFF. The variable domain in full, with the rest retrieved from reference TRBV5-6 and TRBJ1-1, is DAGVTQSPTHLIKTRGQQVTLRCSPKSGHDTVSWYQQALGQGPQFIFQYYEEEERQRGNFPDRFSGHQFPNYSSELNVNALLLGDSALYLCASSRTENTEAFFGQGTRLTVV.

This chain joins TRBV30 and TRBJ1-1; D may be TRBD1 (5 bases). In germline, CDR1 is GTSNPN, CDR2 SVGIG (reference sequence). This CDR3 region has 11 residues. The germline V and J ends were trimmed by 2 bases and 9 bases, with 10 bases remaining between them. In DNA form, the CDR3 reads TGTGCCTGGAGTTGGGGGGGGAAAGCTTTCTTT. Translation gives CAWSWGGKAFF.

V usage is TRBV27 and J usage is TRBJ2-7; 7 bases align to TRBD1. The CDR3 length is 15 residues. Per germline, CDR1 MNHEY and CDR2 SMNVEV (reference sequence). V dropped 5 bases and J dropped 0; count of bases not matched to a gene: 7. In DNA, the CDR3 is TGTGCCAGCAGTCCTCTGGGGACAGCCTCCTACGAGCAGTACTTC. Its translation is CASSPLGTASYEQYF.

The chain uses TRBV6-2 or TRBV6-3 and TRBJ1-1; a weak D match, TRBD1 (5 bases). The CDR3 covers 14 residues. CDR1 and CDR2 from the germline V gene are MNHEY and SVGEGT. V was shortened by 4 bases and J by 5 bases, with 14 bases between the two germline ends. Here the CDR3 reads CASSSSDGGTEAFF. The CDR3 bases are TGTGCCAGCAGTTCTTCCGACGGGGGTACTGAAGCTTTCTTT.

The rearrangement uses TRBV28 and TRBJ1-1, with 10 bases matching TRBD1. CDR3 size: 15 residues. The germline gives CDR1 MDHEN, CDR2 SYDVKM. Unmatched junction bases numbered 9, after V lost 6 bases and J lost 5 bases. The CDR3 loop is CASRGPPGQGTEAFF. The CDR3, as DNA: TGTGCCAGCAGAGGCCCCCCGGGACAGGGGACTGAAGCTTTCTTT. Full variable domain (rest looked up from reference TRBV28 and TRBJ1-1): DVKVTQSSRYLVKRTGEKVFLECVQDMDHENMFWYRQDPGLGLRLIYFSYDVKMKEKGDIPEGYSVSREKKERFSLILESASTNQTSMYLCASRGPPGQGTEAFFGQGTRLTVV.

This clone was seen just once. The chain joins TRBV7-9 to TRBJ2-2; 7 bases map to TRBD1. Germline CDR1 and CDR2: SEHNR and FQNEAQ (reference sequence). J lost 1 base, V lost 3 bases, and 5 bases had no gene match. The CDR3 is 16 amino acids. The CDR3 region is CASSFFWTGNTGELFF. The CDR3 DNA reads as TGTGCCAGCAGCTTCTTCTGGACAGGGAACACCGGGGAGCTGTTTTTT.

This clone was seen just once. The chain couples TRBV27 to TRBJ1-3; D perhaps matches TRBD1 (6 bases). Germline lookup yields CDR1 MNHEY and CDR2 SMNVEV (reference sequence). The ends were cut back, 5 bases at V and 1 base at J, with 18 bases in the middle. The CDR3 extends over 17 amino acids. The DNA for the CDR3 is TGTGCCAGCAGTCCAAAGACAGGCGGTGGGTCTGGAAACACCATATATTTT. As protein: CASSPKTGGGSGNTIYF.

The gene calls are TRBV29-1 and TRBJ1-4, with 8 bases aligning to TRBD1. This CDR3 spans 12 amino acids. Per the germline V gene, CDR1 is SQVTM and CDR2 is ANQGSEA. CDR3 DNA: TGCGGGACGACAGGGGTCTTTGAAAAACTGTTTTTT. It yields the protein CGTTGVFEKLFF.